This T cell receptor (beta chain) was captured by sequencing in a study of cytomegalovirus exposure and HLA in healthy donors. A multiplex PCR was run with 60 Vbeta primers and 13 Jbeta primers. Data came from immunoSEQ multiplex PCR; TCRdb stores just in-frame clones and leaves some out. The ten most abundant clones cover about 0.93% of a sample with approximately 120,000 clones. The germline CDR1 and CDR2 sequences are MNHEY and SMNVEV (reference sequence). The V gene lost 7 bases and the J gene lost 4 bases, with 13 bases spanning the gap. This CDR3 spans 14 amino acids. The sequence derives from a man in his late teens or twenties in good health and CMV-seronegative. The chain has TRBV27 and TRBJ2-2; D possibly corresponds to TRBD2 (6 bases). Sequencing input: PBMCs. The chain's CDR3 is CASTDRGSTGELFF. CDR3 DNA sequence: TGTGCCAGCACCGACCGGGGGAGCACCGGGGAGCTGTTTTTT.